Shown below are 9 T cell receptor beta chains from a single sample sequenced in a study of OX40 agonist ivuxolimab in advanced cancers. Profiled with immunoSEQ multiplex PCR; TCRdb holds only in-frame clones, not every one. The data hold about 99,000 clones, with roughly 94% observed a single time. Sequencing was performed on CD4+ or CD8+ T cells sorted from blood, taken in a trial of the OX40 agonist ivuxolimab. The receptors were sampled from an adult with an advanced solid tumor such as melanoma, head and neck, liver or kidney cancer.

The V and J genes are TRBV7-9 and TRBJ2-7, with 9 bases aligning to TRBD1. After removal of 3 bases from V and 2 bases from J, the junction contained 8 bases not matched to a gene. The length of the CDR3 is 16 residues. Germline CDR1 reads SEHNR; CDR2 reads FQNEAQ (reference sequence). CDR3 nucleotides: TGTGCCAGCAGCTTCGGAGACAGGGGGAAAACCTACGAGCAGTACTTC. Its protein product is CASSFGDRGKTYEQYF. The full variable domain, rest sourced from reference TRBV7-9 and TRBJ2-7, is DTGVSQNPRHKITKRGQNVTFRCDPISEHNRLYWYRQTLGQGPEFLTYFQNEAQLEKSRLLSDRFSAERPKGSFSTLEIQRTEQGDSAMYLCASSFGDRGKTYEQYFGPGTRLTVT.

The V gene is TRBV19, the J gene TRBJ1-4; TRBD1 matches 8 bases. Germline V lookup: CDR1 LNHDA, CDR2 SQIVND (reference sequence). Losses at the gene ends were 4 bases for V and 3 bases for J; bases not matched to a gene: 7. The CDR3 totals 16 residues. The CDR3 loop is CASSTSRGRSNEKLFF. CDR3 sequence (DNA): TGTGCCAGTAGTACCTCCAGGGGGCGATCTAATGAAAAACTGTTTTTT.

The chain employs TRBV30 and TRBJ1-2, with 7 bases identical to TRBD1. Per germline, CDR1 GTSNPN and CDR2 SVGIG (reference sequence). The CDR3 has 13 amino acids. The ends lost 0 bases at V and 7 bases at J; junction bases unmatched: 5. CDR3: CAWSVIGGGGYTF. The CDR3 nucleotides are TGTGCCTGGAGTGTTATAGGGGGCGGTGGCTACACCTTC.

The chain recombines TRBV7-2 with TRBJ2-7; D call uncertain. In germline, CDR1 is SGHTA, CDR2 FQGNSA. There are 13 residues in the CDR3. The V gene lost 1 base and the J gene lost 5 bases, with 9 bases spanning the gap. CDR3 protein: CASSLGLANEQYF. The CDR3 bases are TGTGCCAGCAGCTTAGGGTTAGCCAACGAGCAGTACTTC.

The rearrangement uses TRBV25-1 and TRBJ1-6; 8 bases fit TRBD1. Looked up from germline, CDR1 is MGHDK and CDR2 is SYGVNS. The CDR3 runs 13 residues. V lost 8 bases, J lost 7 bases, and 4 bases stayed unmatched. As DNA, the CDR3 is TGTGCCAGCCGACAGGGGTGGAATTCACCCCTCCACTTT. Its protein product is CASRQGWNSPLHF.

The chain has TRBV7-8 and TRBJ1-1, with D uncertain. V lost 3 bases and J 4 bases, leaving 12 bases between the germline ends. Germline lookup yields CDR1 SGHVS and CDR2 FQNEAQ. This CDR3 is built from 14 residues. The CDR3 reads CASSFDRGSTEAFF. Written as DNA, the CDR3 is TGTGCCAGCAGCTTCGACCGAGGGAGCACTGAAGCTTTCTTT.

The V and J genes are TRBV5-1 and TRBJ2-7, with 13 bases matching TRBD2. CDR3 length: 14 amino acids. V was clipped by 3 bases and J by 3 bases; unmatched bases: 0. Germline V CDR1 and CDR2: SGHRS, YFSETQ. The CDR3 protein is CASSWTSGSYEQYF. The CDR3 DNA sequence: TGCGCCAGCAGCTGGACTAGCGGGAGCTACGAGCAGTACTTC.

The rearrangement links TRBV19 to TRBJ1-2; weak D call: TRBD1 (6 bases). V was pared by 7 bases and J by 4 bases, with 16 bases between. The CDR3 covers 14 residues. Looked up from germline, CDR1 is LNHDA and CDR2 is SQIVND (reference sequence). CDR3 nucleotides: TGTGCCAGTACCCTAAGGGGGGGCAGCTATGGCTACACCTTC. Amino acid sequence: CASTLRGGSYGYTF.

The J gene is TRBJ1-5, the V gene TRBV6-5; D call uncertain. V was trimmed by 5 bases and J by 11 bases, leaving 10 bases between them. Germline CDR1 MNHEY, CDR2 SVGAGI. CDR3 size: 11 residues. The CDR3 nucleotides read TGTGCCAGCAGTGAAGAAAAAGCCCAGCATTTT. This encodes CASSEEKAQHF.